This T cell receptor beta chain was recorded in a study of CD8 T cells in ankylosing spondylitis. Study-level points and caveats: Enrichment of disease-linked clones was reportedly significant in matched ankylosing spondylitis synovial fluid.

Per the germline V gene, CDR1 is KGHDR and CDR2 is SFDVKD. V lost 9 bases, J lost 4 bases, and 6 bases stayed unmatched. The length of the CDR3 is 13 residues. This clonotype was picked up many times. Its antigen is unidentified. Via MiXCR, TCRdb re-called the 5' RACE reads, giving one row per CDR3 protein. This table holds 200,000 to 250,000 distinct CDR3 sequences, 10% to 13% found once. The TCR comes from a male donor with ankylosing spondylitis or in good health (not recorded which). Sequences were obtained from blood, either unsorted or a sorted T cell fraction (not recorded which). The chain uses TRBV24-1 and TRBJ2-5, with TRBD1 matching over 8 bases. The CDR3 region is CATETGGGETQYF. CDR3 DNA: TGTGCCACCGAAACAGGGGGAGGAGAGACCCAGTACTTC.